This T cell receptor beta chain was recorded in a study of CD8 T cells in Susac syndrome. Germline loops: CDR1 LGHDT, CDR2 YNNKEL (reference sequence). This CDR3 has 14 amino acids. V dropped 3 bases and J dropped 7 bases, with 13 bases sitting between them. The authors reverse transcribed roughly 0.5 to 1 ug RNA with random hexamers. TCRdb reanalysed the immunoSEQ multiplex PCR reads using MiXCR and keeps one entry per CDR3 protein. The sample includes roughly 130,000 distinct CDR3 sequences, about 96% seen only once; the top ten take around 0.12%. This clonotype was picked up a small number of times.

This rearrangement joins TRBV3-1 to TRBJ2-1; maybe TRBD2 (6 bases). The TCR originated in a human donor in good health. Source material: CD4+ T cells from PBMCs. Here the CDR3 reads CASSQGGGGNEQFF. The CDR3 nucleotides are TGTGCCAGCAGCCAGGGAGGAGGAGGTAATGAGCAGTTCTTC.